This is a list of T cell receptor beta chains from one sample in a study of tumor-infiltrating lymphocytes in oesophageal squamous cell carcinoma. TCRdb itself ran the PCR reads through MiXCR, one entry per CDR3 protein. The sample lists roughly 20,000 distinct CDR3 sequences, around 43% occurring once. The specimen sequenced was blood. All receptors come from a male donor with esophageal squamous cell carcinoma. CDR3s include the opening cysteine and the closing phenylalanine or tryptophan. D genes are given only for firm matches. Size is stated for part of the rows, as once, few or many counts, or as a class when the clone is expanded.

CDR3 length: 14
J gene: TRBJ1-2
V gene: TRBV7-4
clone size: -
D gene: -
CDR3 DNA: TGTGCCAGCCAACTGGGCCCATTTAACTATGGCTACACCTTC
CDR3 protein: CASQLGPFNYGYTF

CDR3 length: 14
J gene: TRBJ1-2
V gene: TRBV7-8
clone size: -
D gene: TRBD1
CDR3 DNA: TGTGCCAGCAGCCGGCACAGGGGGAGATCACCCCTCCACTTC
CDR3 protein: CASSRHRGRSPLHF

CDR3 length: 16
J gene: TRBJ2-1
V gene: TRBV18
clone size: -
D gene: TRBD2
CDR3 DNA: TGTGCCAGCTCACCCGTCGGGGGGAGCTCCTACAATGAGCAGTTCTTC
CDR3 protein: CASSPVGGSSYNEQFF

CDR3 length: 18
J gene: TRBJ2-3
V gene: TRBV7-3
clone size: -
D gene: -
CDR3 DNA: TGTGCCAGCAGCTCTCCCAACTCGAGGGGACATTTCGCAGATACGCAGTATTTT
CDR3 protein: CASSSPNSRGHFADTQYF

CDR3 length: 15
J gene: TRBJ2-5
V gene: TRBV14
clone size: many
D gene: -
CDR3 DNA: TGTGCCAGCAGCCAAGTCCGAGAAATTCAAGAGACCCAGTACTTC
CDR3 protein: CASSQVREIQETQYF

CDR3 length: 16
J gene: TRBJ2-6
V gene: TRBV6-1
clone size: medium-sized
D gene: -
CDR3 DNA: TGTGCCAGCAGTTACGCGCGGGGCGCTGGGGCCAACGTCCTGACTTTC
CDR3 protein: CASSYARGAGANVLTF

CDR3 length: 13
J gene: TRBJ2-7
V gene: TRBV7-8
clone size: few
D gene: -
CDR3 DNA: TGTGCCAGCAGCTTAGGGTTCGATTCACCCCTCCACTTC
CDR3 protein: CASSLGFDSPLHF

CDR3 length: 16
J gene: TRBJ2-5
V gene: TRBV3-1
clone size: -
D gene: TRBD2
CDR3 DNA: TGTGCCAGCAGCCAAGGACGGACTAGCGGCCAAGAGACCCAGTACTTC
CDR3 protein: CASSQGRTSGQETQYF

CDR3 length: 13
J gene: TRBJ2-7
V gene: TRBV7-9
clone size: -
D gene: -
CDR3 DNA: TGTGCCAGCACCCTACAGGGAGACTACGAGCAGTACTTC
CDR3 protein: CASTLQGDYEQYF

CDR3 length: 15
J gene: TRBJ2-5
V gene: TRBV6-1
clone size: many
D gene: TRBD2
CDR3 DNA: TGTGCCAGCAGGTCGGGTAGCGGGGGGAGGAAGACCCAGTACTTC
CDR3 protein: CASRSGSGGRKTQYF

CDR3 length: 15
J gene: TRBJ2-1
V gene: TRBV12-3/TRBV12-4
clone size: -
D gene: -
CDR3 DNA: TGTGCCAGCAGTTTGGGGGGGGCGGTAGTCAATGAGCAGTTCTTC
CDR3 protein: CASSLGGAVVNEQFF

CDR3 length: 14
J gene: TRBJ2-1
V gene: TRBV7-9
clone size: medium-sized
D gene: TRBD2
CDR3 DNA: TGTGCCAGCAGCTTAACGGGACTAGCGGAAGAGCAGTTCTTC
CDR3 protein: CASSLTGLAEEQFF

CDR3 length: 15
J gene: TRBJ2-3
V gene: TRBV7-3
clone size: medium-sized
D gene: TRBD2
CDR3 DNA: TGTGCCAGCAGCAAGTGGAGCGGGAATGCAGATACGCAGTATTTT
CDR3 protein: CASSKWSGNADTQYF

CDR3 length: 15
J gene: TRBJ2-1
V gene: TRBV6-5
clone size: -
D gene: -
CDR3 DNA: TGTGCCAGCAGTTACTCGAGCAGGAGAGACAATGAGCAGTTCTTC
CDR3 protein: CASSYSSRRDNEQFF

CDR3 length: 16
J gene: TRBJ2-5
V gene: TRBV5-6
clone size: many
D gene: TRBD1
CDR3 DNA: TGTGCCAGCAGCTCCCTCCCGGGACAGGGGAGCGAGACCCAGTACTTC
CDR3 protein: CASSSLPGQGSETQYF

CDR3 length: 14
J gene: TRBJ2-2
V gene: TRBV28
clone size: many
D gene: -
CDR3 DNA: TGTGCCAGCAGTTTATTAGGGGACACCGGGGAGCTGTTTTTT
CDR3 protein: CASSLLGDTGELFF

CDR3 length: 16
J gene: TRBJ2-1
V gene: TRBV11-1
clone size: few
D gene: -
CDR3 DNA: TGTGCCAGCAGTTTAGGGAGCTACAGCTCCTACAATGAGCAGTTCTTC
CDR3 protein: CASSLGSYSSYNEQFF

CDR3 length: 15
J gene: TRBJ2-3
V gene: TRBV12-3/TRBV12-4
clone size: medium-sized
D gene: TRBD1
CDR3 DNA: TGTGCCAGCACCGGGGACAGTTTCGGCACAGATACGCAGTATTTT
CDR3 protein: CASTGDSFGTDTQYF

CDR3 length: 16
J gene: TRBJ2-3
V gene: TRBV10-1
clone size: -
D gene: -
CDR3 DNA: TGCGCCAGCAGTGAGGGGGGGACATGCCACACAGATATGCAGTATTTT
CDR3 protein: CASSEGGTCHTDMQYF

CDR3 length: 18
J gene: TRBJ2-3
V gene: TRBV7-6
clone size: few
D gene: TRBD2
CDR3 DNA: TGTGCCAGCAGCCTCGGACTAGCGGGAGGGCAAGTCACAGATACGCAGTATTTT
CDR3 protein: CASSLGLAGGQVTDTQYF

CDR3 length: 15
J gene: TRBJ2-2
V gene: TRBV25-1
clone size: many
D gene: -
CDR3 DNA: TGTGCCAGCAGTGATTATAGGGACTACACCGGGGAGCTGTTTTTT
CDR3 protein: CASSDYRDYTGELFF

CDR3 length: 14
J gene: TRBJ1-1
V gene: TRBV5-1
clone size: many
D gene: -
CDR3 DNA: TGCGCCAGCAGCTTTGAGGACGGGAACACTGAAGCTTTCTTT
CDR3 protein: CASSFEDGNTEAFF

CDR3 length: 13
J gene: TRBJ2-1
V gene: TRBV7-2
clone size: few
D gene: TRBD2
CDR3 DNA: TGTGCCAGCAGCTTACAGACTAGCGGGGGGCAGTTCTTC
CDR3 protein: CASSLQTSGGQFF

CDR3 length: 17
J gene: TRBJ2-3
V gene: TRBV28
clone size: medium-sized
D gene: TRBD2
CDR3 DNA: TGTGCCAGCAGTTTTCCTAGCGGGGGGCGATACACAGATACGCAGTATTTT
CDR3 protein: CASSFPSGGRYTDTQYF